The 7 T cell receptor beta chains reported below all come from one sample, sequenced in a study of T cells in Graves' hyperthyroidism and ophthalmopathy. The CDR3 regions of TCR beta were amplified from RNA transcripts. The HTBI primer set was used in a first-round RT-PCR of the TCR CDR3. In TCRdb, the multiplex PCR reads were re-called with MiXCR into one record per CDR3 protein. The sample contains some 270,000 distinct CDR3 sequences, about an eighth of which appear only once. The specimen sequenced was blood. These receptors were taken from a woman aged 30 to 39 with Graves' hyperthyroidism that later progressed to Graves' ophthalmopathy.

The sample holds many counts of this clonotype. The V call is TRBV12-3 or TRBV12-4, the J call TRBJ2-7; D unresolved. This CDR3 has 15 amino acids. V was trimmed by 3 bases and J by 6 bases, leaving 18 bases between them. In nucleotides, the CDR3 is TGTGCCAGCAGTTTGGGGATTTTAAGAGGTGGCGAGCAGTACTTC. This translates into CASSLGILRGGEQYF.

This clonotype was seen ten or more times. V usage is TRBV20-1 and J usage is TRBJ2-1, with 12 bases fitting TRBD2. Germline trimming cut 3 bases from V and 5 bases from J; bases unmatched to any gene: 8. This CDR3 is 16 amino acids long. In germline, CDR1 is DFQATT, CDR2 SNEGSKA (reference sequence). As DNA, the CDR3 is TGCAGTGCTAGTGGTGCCCGGACTAGCGGGGACAATGAGCAGTTCTTC. This encodes CSASGARTSGDNEQFF.

The sample holds many counts of this clonotype. Since a much larger clone is just one base distant, this may be a read error. This chain connects TRBV27 to TRBJ2-7, with D perhaps matching TRBD2 (6 bases). Trimming stripped 1 base from V and 0 bases from J, with 7 bases between. CDR1 and CDR2 (germline): MNHEY, SMNVEV (reference sequence). The CDR3 length is 14 residues. The chain's CDR3 is CASSLYGSSYEQYF. In DNA, the CDR3 is TGTGCCAGCAGTTTATACGGGAGCTCCTACGAGCAGTACTTC.

This clonotype showed up many times. The chain has TRBV28 and TRBJ2-7, with a weak D call TRBD2 (5 bases). This CDR3 comprises 16 residues. CDR1 MDHEN and CDR2 SYDVKM come from the germline V gene. V dropped 2 bases and J dropped 1 base, with 15 bases sitting between them. CDR3 nucleotide sequence: TGTGCCAGCAGTTTACCCCCCTCTAGCACTTCCTACGAGCAGTACTTC. Translation: CASSLPPSSTSYEQYF.

J is TRBJ2-1 and V is TRBV19; 8 bases map to TRBD2. The CDR3 totals 15 residues. V lost 3 bases, J lost 10 bases, and 11 bases stayed unmatched. Germline V gene lookup returns CDR1 LNHDA and CDR2 SQIVND (reference sequence). CDR3 residues: CASSIRAGAIREQFF. CDR3 sequence (DNA): TGTGCCAGTAGTATCAGAGCGGGAGCCATTCGGGAGCAGTTCTTC.

This clonotype was found many times. The CDR3: CSARTPQSNYGYTF. CDR3 coding DNA: TGCAGTGCTAGAACTCCCCAGAGTAACTATGGCTACACCTTC. V and J are TRBV20-1 and TRBJ1-2; D is ambiguous. Trimming cost V 2 bases and J 1 base, with 11 bases left between them. There are 14 residues in the CDR3. Germline CDR1 DFQATT, CDR2 SNEGSKA (reference sequence).

In this sample, this clonotype turned up once. The J gene is TRBJ1-2, the V gene TRBV7-2; 10 bases are a match to TRBD1. V was pared by 3 bases and J by 8 bases, with 3 bases of the junction left unmatched. Germline CDR1 reads SGHTA; CDR2 reads FQGNSA. The CDR3 spans 13 residues. CDR3 sequence (DNA): TGTGCCAGCAGCTTCGGGACAGGGGCCGGCTACACCTTC. It codes for CASSFGTGAGYTF.